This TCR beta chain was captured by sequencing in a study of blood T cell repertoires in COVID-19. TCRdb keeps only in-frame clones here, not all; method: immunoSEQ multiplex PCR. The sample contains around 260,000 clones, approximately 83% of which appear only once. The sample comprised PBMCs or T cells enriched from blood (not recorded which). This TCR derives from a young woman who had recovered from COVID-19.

CDR3 protein: CASSDEGLAYNEQFF. Here the CDR3 DNA reads TGTGCCAGCAGCGATGAGGGACTGGCCTACAATGAGCAGTTCTTC. The chain recombines TRBV9 with TRBJ2-1; possible D gene TRBD2, 6 bases. The V end was cut by 3 bases, the J end by 2 bases, with 12 bases between. CDR3 size: 15 residues. Germline V gene data show CDR1 as SGDLS and CDR2 as YYNGEE.